One sample yielded the 2 T cell receptor beta chains listed below, sequenced in a study of blood T cell repertoires in COVID-19. The method was immunoSEQ multiplex PCR; TCRdb's version includes in-frame clones alone and lacks a portion of them. The table has some 360,000 clones, roughly 89% seen once. The sequencing sample was made of peripheral blood. These receptors all come from a woman in her sixties or seventies with COVID-19, enrolled during active disease.

The chain carries TRBV9 and TRBJ2-1, with D tentatively TRBD2 (6 bases). The CDR3 runs to 15 residues. Germline CDR1 is SGDLS and CDR2 is YYNGEE. V shed 1 base and J shed 1 base, with 9 bases lying between them. The CDR3 sequence: CASSVMGGSYNEQFF. The CDR3, as DNA: TGTGCCAGCAGCGTAATGGGGGGATCCTACAATGAGCAGTTCTTC. Full variable domain (missing parts from reference TRBV9 and TRBJ2-1): DSGVTQTPKHLITATGQRVTLRCSPRSGDLSVYWYQQSLDQGLQFLIQYYNGEERAKGNILERFSAQQFPDLHSELNLSSLELGDSALYFCASSVMGGSYNEQFFGPGTRLTVL.

This chain connects TRBV7-2 to TRBJ1-1, with D possibly being TRBD1 (6 bases). Per germline, CDR1 SGHTA and CDR2 FQGNSA. The CDR3 is 15 amino acids. V was clipped by 5 bases and J by 0 bases, with 13 bases between them. In DNA, the CDR3 is TGTGCCAGCAGCCCGTTTAGGGGGATGAACACTGAAGCTTTCTTT. Its protein is CASSPFRGMNTEAFF.